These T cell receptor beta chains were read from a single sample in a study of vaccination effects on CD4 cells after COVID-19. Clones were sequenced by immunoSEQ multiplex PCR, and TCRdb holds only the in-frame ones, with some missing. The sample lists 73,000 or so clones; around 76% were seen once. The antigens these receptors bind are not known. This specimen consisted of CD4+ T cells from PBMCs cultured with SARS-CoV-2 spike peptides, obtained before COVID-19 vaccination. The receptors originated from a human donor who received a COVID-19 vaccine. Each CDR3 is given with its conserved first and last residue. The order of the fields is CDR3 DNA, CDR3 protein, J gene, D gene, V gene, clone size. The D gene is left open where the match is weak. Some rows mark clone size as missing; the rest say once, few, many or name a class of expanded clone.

CDR3 DNA: TGTGCCAGCAGTCGAGACAGAGATGGAAGGGGGGAGACCCAGTACTTC
CDR3 protein: CASSRDRDGRGETQYF
J gene: TRBJ2-5
D gene: NA
V gene: TRBV7-9
clone size: NA

CDR3 DNA: TGTGCCAGCTCACAAGACAGGTATAATTCACCCCTCCACTTT
CDR3 protein: CASSQDRYNSPLHF
J gene: TRBJ1-6
D gene: NA
V gene: TRBV18
clone size: few

CDR3 DNA: TGTGCCAGCAGCTTAGCAGGGGGGAACTCCTACAATGAGCAGTTCTTC
CDR3 protein: CASSLAGGNSYNEQFF
J gene: TRBJ2-1
D gene: NA
V gene: TRBV11-1
clone size: NA

CDR3 DNA: TGTGCCAGCAGCTTAGAGGTCGGGCGTGCAACTAATGAAAAACTGTTTTTT
CDR3 protein: CASSLEVGRATNEKLFF
J gene: TRBJ1-4
D gene: NA
V gene: TRBV7-9
clone size: NA

CDR3 DNA: NA
CDR3 protein: CASILGGQQETQYF
J gene: TRBJ2-5
D gene: NA
V gene: TRBV2
clone size: few

CDR3 DNA: TGTGCTTCCAGGGGTCTCGGGAAAGAGACCCAGTACTTC
CDR3 protein: CASRGLGKETQYF
J gene: TRBJ2-5
D gene: NA
V gene: TRBV30
clone size: NA

CDR3 DNA: TGCGCCAGCAGCCAAAGAGGACTAGCGGGGGGGGGCCCAGATACGCAGTATTTT
CDR3 protein: CASSQRGLAGGGPDTQYF
J gene: TRBJ2-3
D gene: TRBD2
V gene: TRBV4-1
clone size: NA

CDR3 DNA: TGTGCCAGCAGGCCTCTCAGGGTAGTTGGGACCCAGTACTTC
CDR3 protein: CASRPLRVVGTQYF
J gene: TRBJ2-5
D gene: NA
V gene: TRBV6-5
clone size: NA

CDR3 DNA: TGCAGCGGGGGGACAGTCTATGGCTACACCTTC
CDR3 protein: CSGGTVYGYTF
J gene: TRBJ1-2
D gene: TRBD1
V gene: TRBV29-1
clone size: few

CDR3 DNA: TGCGCCAGCAGTGAGTCGGGACTAGCGGGGGGGACAGATACGCAGTATTTT
CDR3 protein: CASSESGLAGGTDTQYF
J gene: TRBJ2-3
D gene: TRBD2
V gene: TRBV10-1
clone size: once

CDR3 DNA: TGTGCCAGCAGCTTTCAGGGGCCGAACACCGGGGAGCTGTTTTTT
CDR3 protein: CASSFQGPNTGELFF
J gene: TRBJ2-2
D gene: NA
V gene: TRBV7-9
clone size: few

CDR3 DNA: TGTGCCAGCAGCCGTAGCGAAACAGAGACCCAGTACTTC
CDR3 protein: CASSRSETETQYF
J gene: TRBJ2-5
D gene: NA
V gene: TRBV7-9
clone size: NA

CDR3 DNA: TGTGCCTGGAGTAGGTCCTATGGCTACACCTTC
CDR3 protein: CAWSRSYGYTF
J gene: TRBJ1-2
D gene: NA
V gene: TRBV30
clone size: NA

CDR3 DNA: TGTGCCAGCAGCGCCCAGGTGAAGGGTGTCACCGGGGAGCTGTTTTTT
CDR3 protein: CASSAQVKGVTGELFF
J gene: TRBJ2-2
D gene: NA
V gene: TRBV5-4
clone size: NA

CDR3 DNA: TGTGCCAGCAGCCGGGGGGGCGTAAACACCGGGGAGCTGTTTTTT
CDR3 protein: CASSRGGVNTGELFF
J gene: TRBJ2-2
D gene: TRBD2
V gene: TRBV6-5
clone size: NA

CDR3 DNA: TGTGCCAGCACCCCGAACTCCAGGGGGACGGGAGGCCGCACCTTC
CDR3 protein: CASTPNSRGTGGRTF
J gene: TRBJ1-2
D gene: TRBD1
V gene: TRBV6-5
clone size: NA

CDR3 DNA: TGTGCCAGCAGTGAACTAACAGGGTATGGCTACACCTTC
CDR3 protein: CASSELTGYGYTF
J gene: TRBJ1-2
D gene: NA
V gene: TRBV6-1
clone size: NA

CDR3 DNA: TGTGCCAGCAGCGTAGGAGCAGGAGACAAAACTGAAGCTTTCTTT
CDR3 protein: CASSVGAGDKTEAFF
J gene: TRBJ1-1
D gene: NA
V gene: TRBV9
clone size: once

CDR3 DNA: TGTGCCAGCAGCGTATCGGGCAGGGTGGGGGGTGCAGATACGCAGTATTTT
CDR3 protein: CASSVSGRVGGADTQYF
J gene: TRBJ2-3
D gene: NA
V gene: TRBV9
clone size: once

CDR3 DNA: TGCGCCAGCAGCCAGCTCGATGGTAGCGGGGACCAAGAGACCCAGTACTTC
CDR3 protein: CASSQLDGSGDQETQYF
J gene: TRBJ2-5
D gene: TRBD2
V gene: TRBV4-1
clone size: NA

CDR3 DNA: TGCGCCAGCAGCTTGGCCGCTTCTGGTGCCGGGGAGCTGTTTTTT
CDR3 protein: CASSLAASGAGELFF
J gene: TRBJ2-2
D gene: NA
V gene: TRBV5-1
clone size: NA

CDR3 DNA: TGTGCCAGCAGTCGAAGGACAGGGAGTACGGAAAAACTGTTTTTT
CDR3 protein: CASSRRTGSTEKLFF
J gene: TRBJ1-4
D gene: TRBD1
V gene: TRBV7-9
clone size: NA

CDR3 DNA: TGTGCCAGCAGCTCCCGTCGGACAGGGGGCGCGGGTCAGCCCCAGCATTTT
CDR3 protein: CASSSRRTGGAGQPQHF
J gene: TRBJ1-5
D gene: TRBD1
V gene: TRBV7-2
clone size: NA

CDR3 DNA: TGTGCCAGCTCACCAGACAGGGCCCATACTGAAGCTTTCTTT
CDR3 protein: CASSPDRAHTEAFF
J gene: TRBJ1-1
D gene: TRBD1
V gene: TRBV18
clone size: NA

CDR3 DNA: TGTGCCAGCAGCTTCTCGACGGGCACAGATACGCAGTATTTT
CDR3 protein: CASSFSTGTDTQYF
J gene: TRBJ2-3
D gene: NA
V gene: TRBV7-3
clone size: NA

CDR3 DNA: TGTGCCAGCTCACCACAGGGACAGGTTGTTCAGCCCCAGCATTTT
CDR3 protein: CASSPQGQVVQPQHF
J gene: TRBJ1-5
D gene: TRBD1
V gene: TRBV18
clone size: NA

CDR3 DNA: TGTGCCAGCAGCCCCCGACAGGGAGGGACCGGGGAGCTGTTTTTT
CDR3 protein: CASSPRQGGTGELFF
J gene: TRBJ2-2
D gene: NA
V gene: TRBV9
clone size: NA

CDR3 DNA: TGTGCCAGCGGGTGGGAGACCCAGTACTTC
CDR3 protein: CASGWETQYF
J gene: TRBJ2-5
D gene: NA
V gene: TRBV2
clone size: NA

CDR3 DNA: TGTGCCAGCAGCTCCAGGGGAGGTGGGGCCAACGTCCTGACTTTC
CDR3 protein: CASSSRGGGANVLTF
J gene: TRBJ2-6
D gene: NA
V gene: TRBV3-1/TRBV3-2
clone size: few

CDR3 DNA: TGTGCCAGCAGCGCCGACGGAACTAGCACAGATACGCAGTATTTT
CDR3 protein: CASSADGTSTDTQYF
J gene: TRBJ2-3
D gene: NA
V gene: TRBV7-3
clone size: NA

CDR3 DNA: TGTGCCAGCAGCTTAGCGGTCAGTAGCTCTGGAAACACCATATATTTT
CDR3 protein: CASSLAVSSSGNTIYF
J gene: TRBJ1-3
D gene: NA
V gene: TRBV7-2
clone size: NA

CDR3 DNA: TGTGCCAGCAGCTTAGGAGGGGGTGGACAGCGAAACACCATATATTTT
CDR3 protein: CASSLGGGGQRNTIYF
J gene: TRBJ1-3
D gene: NA
V gene: TRBV7-9
clone size: NA

CDR3 DNA: TGTGCCAGCAGTCCCTGGGCAGGGACAGGAAATCAGCCCCAGCATTTT
CDR3 protein: CASSPWAGTGNQPQHF
J gene: TRBJ1-5
D gene: TRBD1
V gene: TRBV6-2/TRBV6-3
clone size: NA

CDR3 DNA: TGTGCCAGCAGTTACAAACAGCAGAATCAGCCCCAGCATTTT
CDR3 protein: CASSYKQQNQPQHF
J gene: TRBJ1-5
D gene: NA
V gene: TRBV6-6
clone size: NA

CDR3 DNA: TGTGCCAGCAGTGAACGGGGGGGCCGGGTCACCGGGGAGCTGTTTTTT
CDR3 protein: CASSERGGRVTGELFF
J gene: TRBJ2-2
D gene: TRBD2
V gene: TRBV6-1
clone size: NA

CDR3 DNA: TGTGCCAGCCCCCAGGGGCTAGCGGGGTTTTCTAGCACAGATACGCAGTATTTT
CDR3 protein: CASPQGLAGFSSTDTQYF
J gene: TRBJ2-3
D gene: TRBD2
V gene: TRBV5-8
clone size: few

CDR3 DNA: TGCAGCGTTGAAGGGGAGGCCGGAAGCACAGATACGCAGTATTTT
CDR3 protein: CSVEGEAGSTDTQYF
J gene: TRBJ2-3
D gene: NA
V gene: TRBV29-1
clone size: NA

CDR3 DNA: TGTGCCAGCAGAGACAGTTACTCTGGAAACACCATATATTTT
CDR3 protein: CASRDSYSGNTIYF
J gene: TRBJ1-3
D gene: NA
V gene: TRBV6-6
clone size: NA

CDR3 DNA: TGCGCCAGCAGCTTTTACGGGACAGAAGAGACCCAGTACTTC
CDR3 protein: CASSFYGTEETQYF
J gene: TRBJ2-5
D gene: TRBD1
V gene: TRBV5-1
clone size: once

CDR3 DNA: TGCGCCAGCAGCTTAACCCAGGGGGCTCTCGGAGGAAACACCATATATTTT
CDR3 protein: CASSLTQGALGGNTIYF
J gene: TRBJ1-3
D gene: TRBD1
V gene: TRBV5-1
clone size: few

CDR3 DNA: TGTGCCTGGAGTACCCCGGGACAGCAAGAGACCCAGTACTTC
CDR3 protein: CAWSTPGQQETQYF
J gene: TRBJ2-5
D gene: TRBD1
V gene: TRBV30
clone size: NA